Here is one TCR beta chain with its context. Antigen specificity is unknown. Time point given: newly diagnosed GD, antithyroid drugs for less than 3 months. Researchers made the TCR library from RNA that was extracted from PBMCs. iRepertoire HTBI primers and Arm-PCR of CDR3 regions built TCR beta libraries. In the authors' methods: Across the samples, identification revealed 55 to 80 TRBV and more than twelve TRBJ segments. TCRdb re-derived calls from the multiplex PCR reads in MiXCR, one entry per CDR3 protein. None of the V and J calls come from the authors' own analysis; TCRdb made them. The data show fewer than 650,000 distinct CDR3 sequences, about 16% seen once. The data belong to a study of regulatory T cells in long-lasting Graves disease. Study results and limitations: Examination was confined to peripheral blood, excluding thyroid tissue.

These data were likewise used in another study, on T cells in Graves' hyperthyroidism and ophthalmopathy. That paper adds: The study based diagnoses on clinical symptoms, serum thyroxine and TRAb, thyroid ultrasound and orbital computed tomography.

The origin of this receptor is a man between 18 and 29 years old with Graves disease. The sequencing here drew on peripheral blood mononuclear cells (PBMCs), taken at new diagnosis, from a patient treated with antithyroid drugs.

CDR3 DNA: TGTGCCTGGAGTGTTAGACAGGGGTCGGGCTACACCTTC. Its translation is CAWSVRQGSGYTF. V gene TRBV30 combines with J gene TRBJ1-2; 8 bases are shared with TRBD1. CDR3 length: 13 amino acids. Per the germline V gene, CDR1 is GTSNPN and CDR2 is SVGIG (reference sequence). The trim removed 0 bases at V and 8 bases at J, leaving 5 bases unmatched.